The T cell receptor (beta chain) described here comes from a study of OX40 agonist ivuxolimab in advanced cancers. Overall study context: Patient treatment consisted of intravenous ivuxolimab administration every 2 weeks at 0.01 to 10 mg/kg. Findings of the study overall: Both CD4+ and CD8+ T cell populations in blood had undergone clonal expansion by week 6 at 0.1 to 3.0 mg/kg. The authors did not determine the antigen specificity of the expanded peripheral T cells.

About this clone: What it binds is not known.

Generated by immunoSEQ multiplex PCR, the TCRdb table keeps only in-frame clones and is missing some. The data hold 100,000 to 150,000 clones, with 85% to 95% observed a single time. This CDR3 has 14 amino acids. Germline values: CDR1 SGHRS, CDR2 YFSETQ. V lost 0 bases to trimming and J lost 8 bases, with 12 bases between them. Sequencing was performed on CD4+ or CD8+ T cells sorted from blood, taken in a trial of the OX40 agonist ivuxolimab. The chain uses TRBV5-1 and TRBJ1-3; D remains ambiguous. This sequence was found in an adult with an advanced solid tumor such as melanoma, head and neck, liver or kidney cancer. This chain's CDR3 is CASSLGSPMDTIYF. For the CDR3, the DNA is TGCGCCAGCAGCTTGGGGTCGCCTATGGACACCATATATTTT.